The T cell receptor beta chain under discussion was sequenced for a study of blood T cells in healthy people across ages. Study-level information: Through template switching, about one barcoded beta molecule was captured per two T cells, as measured in model experiments.

General study findings and limits: With age, beta diversity per million T cells declined roughly linearly, significantly by 35 to 40. Unsorted PBMC material precluded a definitive naive versus antigen-experienced comparison.

Through a sample-barcoded 5' primer and a J-beta primer mix, a second PCR was run for about 7 to 12 cycles. Unique molecular identifiers of 12 random nucleotides labeled each cDNA. TCRdb ran MiXCR on the 5' RACE reads and lists one entry per CDR3 protein. Counted here are 270,000 or so distinct CDR3 sequences, around 30% occurring once; the ten biggest clones make up roughly 30%. As for this clonotype: Antigen specificity is unknown.

The sequence was collected from a woman in her 70s in good health. The sequenced sample was blood.

The CDR3 DNA reads as TGTGCCAGCAGCTCAGCCCCCATAACTGAGCAGTTCTTC. Translated: CASSSAPITEQFF. The genes are TRBV7-2 and TRBJ2-1; D gene unclear. Between the trimmed V and J ends, which lost 4 bases and 9 bases, there was a span of 13 bases. The length of the CDR3 is 13 residues. CDR1 is SGHTA, CDR2 FQGNSA, per germline.